The T cell receptor (beta chain) described here comes from a study of cytomegalovirus exposure and HLA in healthy donors. PCR involved 60 Vbeta and 13 Jbeta primers. Only in-frame clones appear in the TCRdb table, and some are missing; sequencing was by immunoSEQ multiplex PCR. This table holds some 200,000 clones, 65% to 85% found once. Study-level results: Available immune exposure information covered CMV serostatus only. Cytomegalovirus status was reportedly diagnosed by the classifier with high specificity and sensitivity. Sequences of the TCR beta chain were said to predict the HLA-A and HLA-B alleles of most subjects accurately.

About this clone: Its antigen is not identified.

CDR1 and CDR2 (germline): MDHEN, SYDVKM. This CDR3 has 13 residues. The V end was cut by 3 bases, the J end by 5 bases, with 8 bases between. V is TRBV28 and J is TRBJ1-5; D is ambiguous. Sequencing was done on a sample of PBMCs. The clonotype comes from a female donor in good health and CMV-seronegative. DNA of the CDR3: TGTGCCAGCAGTTTTACGGGTGATCAGCCCCAGCATTTT. As protein: CASSFTGDQPQHF.